The subject of this entry is one TCR beta chain. Its antigen is not identified. This entry belongs to a study of beta chain features in type 1 diabetes. Points from the study as a whole: Moderate but significant shortening of TCRB CDR3s was recorded in all four CD4+ subsets from Type 1 diabetes patients. A PCR bias possibly favoring shorter templates would apply equally to patients and controls.

Isolated RNA was reverse transcribed in full, so expressed TCRB transcripts were sequenced. Samples of naive, central memory and regulatory T cells yielded a mean of about 3.5 million reads. Produced via immunoSEQ multiplex PCR; TCRdb's table is partial and in-frame only. The sample contains around 300,000 clones, 15% of which appear only once. Sequenced material: naive CD4+ T cells from blood. The receptor was isolated from a man aged 18-30 years with type 1 diabetes.

The chain's CDR3 is CASVLRQGPYEQYF. The CDR3 region has the DNA TGTGCCAGCGTCCTCCGACAGGGCCCCTACGAGCAGTACTTC. The J gene is TRBJ2-7, the V gene TRBV6-6; TRBD1 matches at 7 bases. Per germline, CDR1 MNHNY and CDR2 SVGAGI (reference sequence). V lost 8 bases and J lost 2; bases outside the gene matches: 9. The length of the CDR3 is 14 residues.